The 30 T cell receptor beta chains listed next were all sequenced from one sample in a study of T cells in Graves' hyperthyroidism and ophthalmopathy. Regions amplified from RNA transcripts were the TCR beta CDR3 regions. The TCR CDR3 first-round RT-PCR relied on the HTBI primer set. In TCRdb, the multiplex PCR reads were re-called with MiXCR into one record per CDR3 protein. The data contain 650,000 to 800,000 distinct CDR3 sequences, less than 45% of them singletons. Sequenced: peripheral blood or thyroid tissue (not recorded which). These receptors all come from an adult man with Graves' disease, either hyperthyroidism or ophthalmopathy (not recorded which).

This clonotype was seen ten or more times. This rearrangement joins TRBV29-1 to TRBJ1-2; no clear D. In germline, CDR1 is SQVTM, CDR2 ANQGSEA. This CDR3 has 10 amino acids. The V and J ends lost 1 base and 5 bases respectively, with 2 bases between them. CDR3 nucleotide sequence: TGCAGCGTTGAAGTATATGGCTACACCTTC. Its protein product is CSVEVYGYTF.

Points on this clonotype: A much larger clone differs from this one at a single base, so this may be a read error. This chain uses TRBV7-2 with TRBJ1-1; D is undetermined. In germline, CDR1 is SGHTA, CDR2 FQGNSA. The CDR3 length is 14 residues. CDR3 residues: CPSTKRPWGTEAFF. Here the CDR3 DNA reads TGTCCCAGCACCAAGAGGCCCTGGGGCACTGAAGCTTTCTTT. The whole variable domain, filled in from reference TRBV7-2 and TRBJ1-1, reads GAGVSQSPSNKVTEKGKDVELRCDPISGHTALYWYRQSLGQGLEFLIYFQGNSAPDKSGLPSDRFSAERTGGSVSTLTIQRTQQEDSAVYLCPSTKRPWGTEAFFGQGTRLTVV.

The chain joins TRBV9 to TRBJ2-2; no firm D call. The CDR3 spans 13 residues. Germline assignment: CDR1 SGDLS and CDR2 YYNGEE. The V end lost 4 bases, the J end lost 2 bases, and 6 bases lay between the germline ends. The CDR3 DNA is TGTGCCAGCAGCCAATTTAACACCGGGGAGCTGTTTTTT. Residues: CASSQFNTGELFF.

This clonotype was recorded at least ten times. CDR3 DNA sequence: TGTGCCAGCAGCTCGACTAGGTTCTACGAGCAGTACTTC. Translated: CASSSTRFYEQYF. The gene calls are TRBV7-2 and TRBJ2-7, with a weak D call TRBD2 (6 bases). This CDR3 region has 13 residues. With 4 bases removed from V and 3 bases from J, the gap between germline ends came to 10 bases. In germline, CDR1 is SGHTA, CDR2 FQGNSA. The full variable domain, rest sourced from reference TRBV7-2 and TRBJ2-7, is GAGVSQSPSNKVTEKGKDVELRCDPISGHTALYWYRQSLGQGLEFLIYFQGNSAPDKSGLPSDRFSAERTGGSVSTLTIQRTQQEDSAVYLCASSSTRFYEQYFGPGTRLTVT.

The sample holds one count of this clonotype. The CDR3 sequence: CASSYYTGTSGQETQYF. As DNA, the CDR3 is TGTGCCAGCAGCTACTACACCGGGACTAGCGGCCAAGAGACCCAGTACTTC. The V gene is TRBV7-9, the J gene TRBJ2-5; 11 bases align to TRBD2. The CDR3 runs to 17 residues. Germline loops: CDR1 SEHNR, CDR2 FQNEAQ (reference sequence). Trimming at V came to 4 bases and at J to 1 base, leaving 8 bases not matched to a gene.

A single count supports this clonotype. This chain joins TRBV6-1 and TRBJ2-2; D is ambiguous. Trimming pared 1 base from V and 2 bases from J, leaving 14 bases between. The germline CDR1 and CDR2 sequences are MNHNS and SASEGT. This CDR3 spans 17 amino acids. As DNA, the CDR3 is TGTGCCAGCAGTGAAGGTTGGGGTCTCGACAACACCGGGGAGCTGTTTTTT. The encoded protein is CASSEGWGLDNTGELFF.

This clonotype was seen only a few times. The rearrangement uses TRBV2 and TRBJ1-6; D not certain. Germline V gene lookup returns CDR1 SNHLY and CDR2 FYNNEI. The V gene lost 5 bases and the J gene lost 7 bases, with 18 bases spanning the gap. CDR3 length: 16 residues. CDR3 nucleotides: TGTGCCAGCAGTTTACTGGCGGGAAGGAGGAATTCACCCCTCCACTTT. This gives the protein CASSLLAGRRNSPLHF. The whole variable domain, remainder taken from reference TRBV2 and TRBJ1-6, is EPEVTQTPSHQVTQMGQEVILRCVPISNHLYFYWYRQILGQKVEFLVSFYNNEISEKSEIFDDQFSVERPDGSNFTLKIRSTKLEDSAMYFCASSLLAGRRNSPLHFGNGTRLTVT.

The chain has TRBV2 and TRBJ1-1, with D perhaps matching TRBD1 (5 bases). Germline loops: CDR1 SNHLY, CDR2 FYNNEI. V was shortened by 0 bases and J by 0 bases, with 11 bases between the two germline ends. The CDR3 loop spans 16 amino acids. The CDR3 DNA reads as TGTGCCAGCAGTGAAGCGGTGACAGTCATGAACACTGAAGCTTTCTTT. This encodes CASSEAVTVMNTEAFF.

This clonotype was observed a few times. This chain uses TRBV20-1 with TRBJ1-2; 9 nucleotides align to TRBD1. CDR3 size: 13 residues. Germline assignment: CDR1 DFQATT and CDR2 SNEGSKA (reference sequence). V shed 6 bases and J 10 bases; nucleotides not matched to a gene: 12. CDR3 region: CSASGTGNSDYTF. CDR3 nucleotide sequence: TGCAGTGCCTCCGGGACAGGGAATTCCGACTACACCTTC.

This clonotype was detected ten times or more. The chain combines TRBV2 with TRBJ2-7; D is undetermined. There are 12 residues in the CDR3. Germline lookup yields CDR1 SNHLY and CDR2 FYNNEI. Trimming removed 7 bases at V and 3 bases at J, with 10 bases between. The CDR3 DNA is TGTGCCAGCAAGGGCACCTACTACGAGCAGTACTTC. This sequence encodes CASKGTYYEQYF. The variable domain in full, completed from reference TRBV2 and TRBJ2-7, reads EPEVTQTPSHQVTQMGQEVILRCVPISNHLYFYWYRQILGQKVEFLVSFYNNEISEKSEIFDDQFSVERPDGSNFTLKIRSTKLEDSAMYFCASKGTYYEQYFGPGTRLTVT.

This clonotype was counted a few times. The chain uses TRBV29-1 and TRBJ1-1; a possible D gene is TRBD1 (6 bases). Germline lookup yields CDR1 SQVTM and CDR2 ANQGSEA. CDR3 length: 15 residues. Trimming stripped 8 bases from V and 5 bases from J, with 24 bases between. CDR3 in DNA: TGCAGCTTAGACGTAGAGGGGAGGCAGGGGACTGAAGCTTTCTTT. Its translation: CSLDVEGRQGTEAFF. Looking up the rest from reference TRBV29-1 and TRBJ1-1 gives the full variable domain: SAVISQKPSRDICQRGTSLTIQCQVDSQVTMMFWYRQQPGQSLTLIATANQGSEATYESGFVIDKFPISRPNLTFSTLTVSNMSPEDSSIYLCSLDVEGRQGTEAFFGQGTRLTVV.

Comments on this clonotype: No conserved phenylalanine or tryptophan is present at the end of the CDR3, so a read error is the likely explanation. No DNA is shown, since the ends of the CDR3 on it are uncertain; the CDR3 is the one TCRdb lists. The chain links TRBV7-8 to TRBJ2-2. Germline CDR1 and CDR2: SGHVS and FQNEAQ. Ends included, the CDR3 has 12 residues. The CDR3 is CASSPYTGELCA.

J is TRBJ1-1 and V is TRBV10-2, with no clear D. The CDR3 loop spans 12 amino acids. The germline CDR1 and CDR2 sequences are WSHSY and SAAADI. Trimming pared 6 bases from V and 11 bases from J, leaving 16 bases between. Here the CDR3 reads CASRDRGSRAFF. The CDR3 bases are TGCGCCAGCAGAGATCGAGGGTCCCGGGCTTTCTTT.

The chain links TRBV29-1 to TRBJ1-5; TRBD1 is a possible D gene (5 bases). The CDR3 totals 11 residues. The germline V and J ends were trimmed by 7 bases and 6 bases, with 10 bases remaining between them. Per germline, CDR1 SQVTM and CDR2 ANQGSEA. The CDR3 DNA sequence: TGCAGCGGGGGGGACGGTCAGCCCCAGCATTTT. Translating it yields CSGGDGQPQHF.

The chain has TRBV20-1 and TRBJ1-1; 8 bases are shared with TRBD1. V lost 5 bases and J lost 4; bases outside the gene matches: 3. This CDR3 region has 12 residues. Germline CDR1 and CDR2: DFQATT and SNEGSKA (reference sequence). CDR3 nucleotides: TGCAGTGCTGTACAGGGGGGCACTGAAGCTTTCTTT. Amino acids: CSAVQGGTEAFF.

There are many counts of this clonotype. The chain uses TRBV10-3 and TRBJ1-1; no definite D call. V shed 4 bases and J shed 10 bases, with 16 bases lying between them. Germline CDR1 is ENHRY and CDR2 is SYGVKD. This CDR3 is 13 amino acids long. The CDR3 region has the DNA TGTGCCATCAGTGGATCGGGCCCTCGCGGAGCTTTCTTT. Its protein is CAISGSGPRGAFF.

The rearrangement joins TRBV24-1 to TRBJ2-1, with TRBD2 as a possible D gene (5 bases). The germline gives CDR1 KGHDR, CDR2 SFDVKD. V lost 1 base, J lost 0 bases, and 18 bases lay in between. CDR3 length: 19 residues. Written as DNA, the CDR3 is TGTGCCACCAGTGATTTACCCCGCGGAGGAGGCGCCTCCTACAATGAGCAGTTCTTC. Encoded protein: CATSDLPRGGGASYNEQFF.

This clonotype was picked up a small number of times. The V gene is TRBV2, the J gene TRBJ2-7; D uncertain. CDR1 is SNHLY, CDR2 FYNNEI, per germline. The CDR3 consists of 13 residues. V was pared by 6 bases and J by 0 bases, with 9 bases between. The CDR3 DNA is TGTGCCAGCAGCCATTGGGCCTCCTACGAGCAGTACTTC. Residues: CASSHWASYEQYF.

J is TRBJ2-5 and V is TRBV15; D is perhaps TRBD2 (6 bases). The CDR3 runs 14 residues. The germline V gene has CDR1 LNHNV and CDR2 YYDKDF (reference sequence). Trimming shortened V by 4 bases and J by 5 bases, and 14 bases separated the two germline ends. The CDR3 DNA follows: TGTGCCACCAGCACCCGGACCGCGGGGGAGACCCAGTACTTC. Translated: CATSTRTAGETQYF.

The chain has TRBV20-1 and TRBJ1-1, with unresolved D. Germline V lookup: CDR1 DFQATT, CDR2 SNEGSKA (reference sequence). V dropped 0 bases and J dropped 4 bases, with 18 bases sitting between them. This CDR3 spans 16 amino acids. The CDR3 coding sequence is TGCAGTGCTAGAGATCCCCGGGCATCCGGCAGCACTGAAGCTTTCTTT. It specifies CSARDPRASGSTEAFF.

This chain links TRBV19 with TRBJ1-2, with TRBD1 as a possible D gene (5 bases). The ends were cut back, 7 bases at V and 4 bases at J, with 13 bases in the middle. CDR3 length: 13 residues. CDR1 LNHDA and CDR2 SQIVND come from the germline V gene (reference sequence). The CDR3 nucleotides are TGTGCCAGTACCCCGGGACGGAGCTATGGCTACACCTTC. Its translation is CASTPGRSYGYTF.

This clonotype appeared many times. This chain joins TRBV20-1 and TRBJ2-7, with D unclear. Trimming left V 3 bases short and J 5 bases short, with 17 bases between. The germline gives CDR1 DFQATT, CDR2 SNEGSKA (reference sequence). The CDR3 sequence is 14 residues long. CDR3 DNA: TGCAGTGCTAGCGGCTTTAGCTCGCTCCACGAGCAGTACTTC. Translating it yields CSASGFSSLHEQYF.

This clonotype came up a few times. This chain uses TRBV12-3 or TRBV12-4 with TRBJ2-5; D not certain. The CDR3 spans 13 residues. Trimming left V 3 bases short and J 4 bases short, with 9 bases between. CDR3 residues: CASSFGWGETQYF. CDR3 nucleotides: TGTGCCAGCAGTTTTGGTTGGGGAGAGACCCAGTACTTC.

The CDR3 region is CASTPRGWGREGANVLTF. In nucleotides, the CDR3 is TGTGCCAGCACCCCGCGCGGCTGGGGGCGGGAGGGGGCCAACGTCCTGACTTTC. This chain joins TRBV6-1 and TRBJ2-6; weak D call: TRBD2 (7 bases). The CDR3 contains 18 residues. CDR1 is MNHNS, CDR2 SASEGT, per germline. The V and J ends lost 7 bases and 4 bases respectively, with 23 bases between them.

The chain has TRBV6-5 and TRBJ1-1; tentative D call: TRBD1 (5 bases). The CDR3 has 13 amino acids. Looked up from germline, CDR1 is MNHEY and CDR2 is SVGAGI. The V end lost 0 bases, the J end lost 13 bases, and 15 bases lay between the germline ends. CDR3 amino acids: CASSYSDTGEVFF. The CDR3 DNA reads TGTGCCAGCAGTTACTCGGACACCGGTGAGGTTTTCTTT.

This clonotype was picked up a small number of times. The chain carries TRBV19 and TRBJ2-7, with TRBD1 identical over 8 bases. V shed 5 bases, J shed 0 bases, and the junction held 6 bases outside the gene matches. The germline CDR1 and CDR2 sequences are LNHDA and SQIVND (reference sequence). The CDR3 runs 15 residues. The CDR3 sequence is CASSDGQGLSYEQYF. The DNA of the CDR3 is TGTGCCAGTAGTGACGGACAGGGCCTCTCCTACGAGCAGTACTTC.

CDR3 in amino acids: CASSATGVYTIYF. In DNA, the CDR3 is TGTGCCAGCAGCGCGACAGGGGTTTACACCATATATTTT. The chain couples TRBV9 to TRBJ1-3; 8 bases line up with TRBD1. The germline CDR1 and CDR2 sequences are SGDLS and YYNGEE. This CDR3 has 13 residues. The trim removed 3 bases at V and 8 bases at J, leaving 4 bases unmatched.

The V and J genes are TRBV5-1 and TRBJ2-6; 13 bases agree with TRBD2. Germline loops: CDR1 SGHRS, CDR2 YFSETQ. This CDR3 is built from 18 residues. The V and J ends lost 3 bases and 2 bases, in that order; junction bases with no gene match: 5. CDR3 coding DNA: TGCGCCAGCAGCTGGACGGGACTAGCGGGAACTGGGGCCAACGTCCTGACTTTC. Protein product: CASSWTGLAGTGANVLTF.

The chain links TRBV20-1 to TRBJ2-5; 11 bases align to TRBD2. The CDR3 consists of 17 residues. Germline lookup yields CDR1 DFQATT and CDR2 SNEGSKA (reference sequence). The junction had 10 bases not matched to a gene; V was cut back by 0 bases and J by 4 bases. Written as DNA, the CDR3 is TGCAGTGCTAGAGATCCTCGGGGTAGCGGGAGGGTAGAGACCCAGTACTTC. This translates into CSARDPRGSGRVETQYF.

This clonotype has a handful of counts. This chain joins TRBV28 and TRBJ1-5; 9 bases line up with TRBD1. Trimming at V came to 3 bases and at J to 6 bases, leaving 6 bases not matched to a gene. The CDR3 covers 15 residues. Germline CDR1 and CDR2: MDHEN and SYDVKM. The CDR3 sequence is CASSLGTGTAQPQHF. CDR3 in DNA: TGTGCCAGCAGTTTGGGGACAGGGACAGCTCAGCCCCAGCATTTT.